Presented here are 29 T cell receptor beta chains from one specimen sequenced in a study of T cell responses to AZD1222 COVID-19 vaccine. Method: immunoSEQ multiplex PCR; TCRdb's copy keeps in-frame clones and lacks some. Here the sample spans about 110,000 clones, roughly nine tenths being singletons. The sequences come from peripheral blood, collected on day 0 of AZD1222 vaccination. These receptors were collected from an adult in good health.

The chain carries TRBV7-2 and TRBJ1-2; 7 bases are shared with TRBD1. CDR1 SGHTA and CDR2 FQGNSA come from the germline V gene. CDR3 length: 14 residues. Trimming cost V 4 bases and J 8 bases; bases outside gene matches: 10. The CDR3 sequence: CASSYRGGQAGYTF. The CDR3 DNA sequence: TGTGCCAGCAGCTACCGGGGAGGACAGGCAGGCTACACCTTC.

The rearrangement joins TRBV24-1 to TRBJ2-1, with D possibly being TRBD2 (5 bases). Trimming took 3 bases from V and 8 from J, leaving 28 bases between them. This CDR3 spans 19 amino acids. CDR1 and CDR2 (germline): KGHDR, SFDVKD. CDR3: CATSDHLEAGRRAKHEQFF. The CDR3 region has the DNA TGTGCCACCAGTGATCACTTGGAGGCTGGGAGAAGGGCTAAGCATGAGCAGTTCTTC.

CDR3 DNA sequence: TGCGCCAGCAGCTTGGAACCCCAAGAGACCCAGTACTTC. Encoded protein: CASSLEPQETQYF. The V call is TRBV5-1, the J call TRBJ2-5; D uncertain. V lost 0 bases to trimming and J lost 1 base, with 4 bases between them. The CDR3 sequence is 13 residues long. Germline V gene data show CDR1 as SGHRS and CDR2 as YFSETQ.

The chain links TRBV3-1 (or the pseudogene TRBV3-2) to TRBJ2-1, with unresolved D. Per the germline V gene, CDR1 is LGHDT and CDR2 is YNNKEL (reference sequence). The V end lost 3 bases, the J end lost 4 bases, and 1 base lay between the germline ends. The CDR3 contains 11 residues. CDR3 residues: CASSHYNEQFF. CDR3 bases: TGTGCCAGCAGCCATTACAATGAGCAGTTCTTC.

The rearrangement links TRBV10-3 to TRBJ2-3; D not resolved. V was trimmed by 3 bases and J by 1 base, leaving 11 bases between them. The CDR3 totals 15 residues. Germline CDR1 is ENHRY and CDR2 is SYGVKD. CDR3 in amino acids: CAISDEMRGTDTQYF. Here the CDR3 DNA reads TGTGCCATCAGTGATGAGATGAGAGGCACAGATACGCAGTATTTT.

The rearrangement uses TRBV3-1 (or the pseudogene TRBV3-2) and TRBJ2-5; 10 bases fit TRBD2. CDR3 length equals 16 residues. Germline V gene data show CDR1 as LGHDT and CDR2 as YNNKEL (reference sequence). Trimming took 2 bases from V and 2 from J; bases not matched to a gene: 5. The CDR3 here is CASSQRSGGGQETQYF. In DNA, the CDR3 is TGTGCCAGCAGCCAAAGAAGCGGGGGGGGACAAGAGACCCAGTACTTC.

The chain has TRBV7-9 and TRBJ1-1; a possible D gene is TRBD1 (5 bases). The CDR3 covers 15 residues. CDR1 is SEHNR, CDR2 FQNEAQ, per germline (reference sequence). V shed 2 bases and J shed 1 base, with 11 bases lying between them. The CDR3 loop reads CASSLSSTANTEAFF. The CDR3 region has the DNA TGTGCCAGCAGCTTAAGTTCGACAGCGAACACTGAAGCTTTCTTT.

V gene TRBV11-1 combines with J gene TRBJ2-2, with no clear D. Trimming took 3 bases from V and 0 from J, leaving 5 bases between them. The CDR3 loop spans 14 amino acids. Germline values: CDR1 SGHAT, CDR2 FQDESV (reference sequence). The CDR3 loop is CASSLVANTGELFF. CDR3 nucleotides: TGTGCCAGCAGCTTGGTAGCGAACACCGGGGAGCTGTTTTTT.

The CDR3 spells CASSLVRVTEAFF. In DNA, the CDR3 is TGTGCCAGCAGCTTAGTCAGGGTAACTGAAGCTTTCTTT. The chain recombines TRBV7-8 with TRBJ1-1, with D possibly being TRBD1 (5 bases). Germline V lookup: CDR1 SGHVS, CDR2 FQNEAQ. This CDR3 contains 13 residues. Trimming left V 1 base short and J 5 bases short, with 8 bases between.

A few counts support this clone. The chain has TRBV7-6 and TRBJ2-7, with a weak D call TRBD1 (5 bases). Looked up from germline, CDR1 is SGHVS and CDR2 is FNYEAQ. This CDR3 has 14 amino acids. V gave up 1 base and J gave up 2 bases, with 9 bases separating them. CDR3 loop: CASSLDQGPYEQYF. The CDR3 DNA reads TGTGCCAGCAGCTTAGACCAGGGTCCCTACGAGCAGTACTTC.

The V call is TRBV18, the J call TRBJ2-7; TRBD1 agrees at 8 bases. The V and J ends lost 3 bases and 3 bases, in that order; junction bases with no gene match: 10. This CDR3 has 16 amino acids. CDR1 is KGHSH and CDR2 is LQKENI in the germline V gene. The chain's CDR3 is CASSPSRTGMGYEQYF. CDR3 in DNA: TGTGCCAGCTCACCCTCCCGGACAGGGATGGGCTACGAGCAGTACTTC.

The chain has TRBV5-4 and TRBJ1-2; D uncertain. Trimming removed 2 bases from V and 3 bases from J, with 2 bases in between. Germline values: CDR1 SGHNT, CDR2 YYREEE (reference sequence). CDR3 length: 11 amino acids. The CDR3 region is CASSFDYGYTF. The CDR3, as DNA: TGTGCCAGCAGCTTCGACTATGGCTACACCTTC. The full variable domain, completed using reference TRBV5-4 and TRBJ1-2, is ETGVTQSPTHLIKTRGQQVTLRCSSQSGHNTVSWYQQALGQGPQFIFQYYREEENGRGNFPPRFSGLQFPNYSSELNVNALELDDSALYLCASSFDYGYTFGSGTRLTVV.

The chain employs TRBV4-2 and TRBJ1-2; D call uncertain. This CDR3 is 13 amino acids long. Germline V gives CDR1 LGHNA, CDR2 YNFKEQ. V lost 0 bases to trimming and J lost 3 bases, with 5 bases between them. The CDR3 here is CASSQDWDYGYTF. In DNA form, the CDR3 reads TGTGCCAGCAGCCAAGATTGGGACTATGGCTACACCTTC.

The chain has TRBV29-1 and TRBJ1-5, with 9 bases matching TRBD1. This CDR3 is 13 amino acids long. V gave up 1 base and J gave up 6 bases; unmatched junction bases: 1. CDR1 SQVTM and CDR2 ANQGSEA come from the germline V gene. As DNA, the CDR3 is TGCAGCGTTGAAGTGGGACAGGGTCAGCCCCAGCATTTT. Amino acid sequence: CSVEVGQGQPQHF.

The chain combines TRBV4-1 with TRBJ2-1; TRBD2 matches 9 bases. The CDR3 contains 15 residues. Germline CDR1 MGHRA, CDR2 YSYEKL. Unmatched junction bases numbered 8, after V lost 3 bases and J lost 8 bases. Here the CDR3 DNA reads TGCGCCAGCAGCCATCAACTAGCGGGTAGCTATGAGCAGTTCTTC. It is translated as CASSHQLAGSYEQFF.

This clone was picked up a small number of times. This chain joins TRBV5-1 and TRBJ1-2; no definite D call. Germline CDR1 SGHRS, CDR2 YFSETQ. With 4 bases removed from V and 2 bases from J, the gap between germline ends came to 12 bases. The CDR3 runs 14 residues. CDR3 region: CASSPSPGNYGYTF. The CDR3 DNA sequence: TGCGCCAGCAGCCCCTCCCCCGGGAACTATGGCTACACCTTC.

The CDR3 bases are TGTGCCAGCAGTCCCTTGACATCGCAGCAGTACTTC. This translates into CASSPLTSQQYF. The chain links TRBV28 to TRBJ2-7; D is uncertain. The length of the CDR3 is 12 residues. V lost 5 bases, J lost 8 bases, and 13 bases lay in between. The germline V gene has CDR1 MDHEN and CDR2 SYDVKM.

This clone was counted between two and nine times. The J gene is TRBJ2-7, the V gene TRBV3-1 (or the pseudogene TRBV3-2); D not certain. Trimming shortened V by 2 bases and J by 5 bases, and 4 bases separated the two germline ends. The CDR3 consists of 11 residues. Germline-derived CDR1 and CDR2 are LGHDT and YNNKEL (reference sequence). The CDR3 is CASSQRNEQYF. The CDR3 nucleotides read TGTGCCAGCAGCCAACGCAACGAGCAGTACTTC.

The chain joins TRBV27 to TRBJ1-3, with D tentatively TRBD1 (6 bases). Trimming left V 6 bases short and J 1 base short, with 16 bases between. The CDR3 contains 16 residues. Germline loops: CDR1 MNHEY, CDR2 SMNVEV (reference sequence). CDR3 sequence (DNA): TGTGCCAGCAGCTTAGTACAGGGTGGATCTGGAAACACCATATATTTT. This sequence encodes CASSLVQGGSGNTIYF.

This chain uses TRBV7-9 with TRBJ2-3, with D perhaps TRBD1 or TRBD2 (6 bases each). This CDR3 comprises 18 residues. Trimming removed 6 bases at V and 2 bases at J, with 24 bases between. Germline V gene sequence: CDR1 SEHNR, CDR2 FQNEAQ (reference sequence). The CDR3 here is CASRTSWGALQHTDTQYF. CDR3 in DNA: TGTGCCAGCAGGACTAGTTGGGGGGCCCTCCAACACACAGATACGCAGTATTTT.

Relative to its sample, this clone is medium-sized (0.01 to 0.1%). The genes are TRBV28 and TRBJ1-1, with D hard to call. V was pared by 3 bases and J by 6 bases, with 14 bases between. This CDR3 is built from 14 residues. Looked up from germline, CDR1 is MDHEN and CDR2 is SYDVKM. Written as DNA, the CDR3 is TGTGCCAGCAGTTTGAGGTCCGCCTCGGCTGAAGCTTTCTTT. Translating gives CASSLRSASAEAFF.

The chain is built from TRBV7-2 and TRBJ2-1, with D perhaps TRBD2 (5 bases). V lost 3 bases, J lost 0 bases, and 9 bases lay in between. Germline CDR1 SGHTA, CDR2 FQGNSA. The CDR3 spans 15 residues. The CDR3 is CASSLLASSYNEQFF. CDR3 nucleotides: TGTGCCAGCAGCTTGTTAGCGAGCTCCTACAATGAGCAGTTCTTC.

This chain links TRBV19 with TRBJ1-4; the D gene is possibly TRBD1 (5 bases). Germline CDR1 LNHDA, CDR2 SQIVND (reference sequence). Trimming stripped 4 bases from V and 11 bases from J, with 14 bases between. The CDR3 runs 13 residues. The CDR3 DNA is TGTGCCAGTAGTACGAGGGGCGGGGAGAAACTGTTTTTT. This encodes CASSTRGGEKLFF. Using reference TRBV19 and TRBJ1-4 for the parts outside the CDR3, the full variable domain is DGGITQSPKYLFRKEGQNVTLSCEQNLNHDAMYWYRQDPGQGLRLIYYSQIVNDFQKGDIAEGYSVSREKKESFPLTVTSAQKNPTAFYLCASSTRGGEKLFFGSGTQLSVL.

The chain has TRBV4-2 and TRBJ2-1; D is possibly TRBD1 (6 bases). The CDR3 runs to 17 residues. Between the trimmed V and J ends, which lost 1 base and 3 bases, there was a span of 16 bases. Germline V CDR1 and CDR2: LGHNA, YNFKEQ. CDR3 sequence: CASSQGFRGPRYNEQFF. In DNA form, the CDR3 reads TGTGCCAGCAGCCAAGGATTCAGGGGACCCCGCTACAATGAGCAGTTCTTC.

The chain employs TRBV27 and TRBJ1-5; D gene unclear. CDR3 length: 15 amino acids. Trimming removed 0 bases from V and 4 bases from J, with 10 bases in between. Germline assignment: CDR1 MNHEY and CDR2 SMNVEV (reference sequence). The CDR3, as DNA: TGTGCCAGCAGTTTATCGGGTGGTATTAATCAGCCCCAGCATTTT. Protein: CASSLSGGINQPQHF.

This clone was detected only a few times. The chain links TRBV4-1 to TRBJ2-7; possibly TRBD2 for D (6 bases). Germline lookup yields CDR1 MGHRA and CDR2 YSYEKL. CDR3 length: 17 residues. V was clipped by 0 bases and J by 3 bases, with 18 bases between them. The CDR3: CASSQDTGGTGIYEQYF. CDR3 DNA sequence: TGCGCCAGCAGCCAAGATACCGGGGGTACAGGAATCTACGAGCAGTACTTC.

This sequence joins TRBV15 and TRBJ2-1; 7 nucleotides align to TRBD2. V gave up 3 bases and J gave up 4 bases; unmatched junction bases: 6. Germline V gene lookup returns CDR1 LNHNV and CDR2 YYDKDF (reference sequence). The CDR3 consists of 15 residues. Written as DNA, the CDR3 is TGTGCCACCAGCAGGGCCGGACTAGAATACAATGAGCAGTTCTTC. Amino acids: CATSRAGLEYNEQFF.

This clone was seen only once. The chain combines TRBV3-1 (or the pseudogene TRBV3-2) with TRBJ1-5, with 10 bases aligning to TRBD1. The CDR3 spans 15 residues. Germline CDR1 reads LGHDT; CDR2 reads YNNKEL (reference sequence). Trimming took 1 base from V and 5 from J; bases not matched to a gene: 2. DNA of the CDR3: TGTGCCAGCAGCCAAGGACAGGGGGCTTATCAGCCCCAGCATTTT. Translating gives CASSQGQGAYQPQHF.

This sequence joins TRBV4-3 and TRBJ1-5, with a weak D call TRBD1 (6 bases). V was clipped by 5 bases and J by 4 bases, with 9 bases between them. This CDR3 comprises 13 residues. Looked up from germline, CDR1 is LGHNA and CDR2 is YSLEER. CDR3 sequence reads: CASSEDRNQPQHF. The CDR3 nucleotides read TGCGCCAGCAGCGAGGACAGAAATCAGCCCCAGCATTTT.